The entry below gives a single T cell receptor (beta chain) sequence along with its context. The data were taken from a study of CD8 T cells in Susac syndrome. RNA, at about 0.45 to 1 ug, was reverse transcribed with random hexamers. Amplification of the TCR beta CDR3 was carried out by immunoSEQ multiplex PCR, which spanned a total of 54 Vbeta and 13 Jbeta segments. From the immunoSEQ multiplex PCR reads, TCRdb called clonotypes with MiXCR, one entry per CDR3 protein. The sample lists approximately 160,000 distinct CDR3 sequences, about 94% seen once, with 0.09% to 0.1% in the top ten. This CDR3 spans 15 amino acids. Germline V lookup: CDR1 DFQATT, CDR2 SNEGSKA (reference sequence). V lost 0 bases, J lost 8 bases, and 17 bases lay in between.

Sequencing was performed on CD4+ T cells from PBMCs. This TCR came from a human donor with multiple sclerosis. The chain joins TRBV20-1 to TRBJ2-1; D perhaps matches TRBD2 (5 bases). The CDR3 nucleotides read TGCAGTGCTAGAGATCTCCGGGAATGGCGGGATGAGCAGTTCTTC. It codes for CSARDLREWRDEQFF.